A few counts support the clone carrying this TCR beta chain. Its matching antigen is unknown. The CDR3 has 15 residues. Germline lookup yields CDR1 MNHEY and CDR2 SVGAGI. V was clipped by 0 bases and J by 4 bases, with 10 bases between them. In making TCR cDNA, 5'RACE template switching added a universal primer site and UMIs to it. TCRdb itself ran the 5' RACE reads through MiXCR, one entry per CDR3 protein. The sample records hundreds of thousands of distinct CDR3 sequences, 9% to 15% being singletons. These data come from a study of T cells after yellow fever vaccination. Study-level findings and limits: Primary-vaccination clones mostly resurfaced post-booster (around 96% CD4, 75% to 90% CD8).

Sequences were derived from PBMCs, sampled on the day of the yellow fever booster vaccination. The origin of this receptor is a man under 40 who received the YFV17D yellow fever vaccine. The rearrangement uses TRBV6-5 and TRBJ1-5, with unresolved D. CDR3 coding DNA: TGTGCCAGCAGTTACTCATCGGCAGGAAATCAGCCCCAGCATTTT. Translation: CASSYSSAGNQPQHF.